A single sample gave rise to the 15 T cell receptor beta chains below, sequenced in a study of vaccination and CD4 T cells after COVID-19. As for treatment: roughly 10-day PBMC culture with coronavirus spike peptide pools or control peptides (ViraFEST assay). No cognate antigen is known for these TCRs. Sequencing of cultured CD4+ T cell DNA used the Oncomine TCR Beta short-read assay. TCRdb fed the PCR reads into MiXCR, producing one record per CDR3 protein. The data hold 3,500 to 5,000 distinct CDR3 sequences, with 20% observed a single time. The sequencing sample was made of CD4+ T cells from blood, cultured in vitro. The receptor source for this set is a human donor who had recovered from COVID-19.

The rearrangement uses TRBV20-1 and TRBJ1-2; 11 nucleotides match TRBD1. V dropped 3 bases and J dropped 2; count of bases not matched to a gene: 8. CDR3 size: 16 residues. The germline gives CDR1 DFQATT, CDR2 SNEGSKA (reference sequence). CDR3 nucleotide sequence: TGCAGTGCTAGGGCGTCTGGACAGGGGGCGAACTATGGCTACACCTTC. Its translation: CSARASGQGANYGYTF.

This clonotype was recorded a few times. V is TRBV21-1 and J is TRBJ2-5. TRBV21-1 is a known pseudogene. This CDR3 spans 14 amino acids. In DNA form, the CDR3 reads TGTGCCAGCAGCAGTCAACGGAACCAAGAGACCCAGTACTTC. Its translation: CASSSQRNQETQYF.

This clonotype is medium-sized. This chain uses TRBV7-6 with TRBJ2-7; D is possibly TRBD1 or TRBD2 (5 bases each). V shed 0 bases and J shed 2 bases, with 29 bases lying between them. Germline lookup yields CDR1 SGHVS and CDR2 FNYEAQ. This CDR3 is built from 21 residues. CDR3 region: CASSLAGFVVEGPGSTYEQYF. As DNA, the CDR3 is TGTGCCAGCAGCTTAGCGGGCTTCGTGGTAGAGGGGCCAGGTTCGACCTACGAGCAGTACTTC.

The chain joins TRBV5-1 to TRBJ1-3; D not resolved. CDR3 length: 16 amino acids. Germline lookup yields CDR1 SGHRS and CDR2 YFSETQ. V was shortened by 0 bases and J by 0 bases, with 10 bases between the two germline ends. The chain's CDR3 is CASSLALTSSGNTIYF. The DNA of the CDR3 is TGCGCCAGCAGCTTGGCCTTGACAAGCTCTGGAAACACCATATATTTT.

The chain employs TRBV12-3 or TRBV12-4 and TRBJ2-2; D is undetermined. This CDR3 contains 14 residues. V shed 5 bases and J shed 4 bases, with 11 bases lying between them. The CDR3 reads CASSPLRSTGELFF. For the CDR3, the DNA is TGTGCCAGCAGTCCCCTAAGGAGCACCGGGGAGCTGTTTTTT.

The rearrangement joins TRBV5-4 to TRBJ1-1; D may be TRBD1 (5 bases). With 6 bases removed from V and 0 bases from J, the gap between germline ends came to 12 bases. Germline CDR1 is SGHNT and CDR2 is YYREEE (reference sequence). The CDR3 is made up of 14 amino acids. The DNA for the CDR3 is TGTGCCAGCACCGCGACAGCCATGAACACTGAAGCTTTCTTT. This codes for CASTATAMNTEAFF.

Sample share makes this clonotype large. The CDR3, as DNA: TGCAGTGCTAATGGGCCAAACAATGAGCAGTTCTTC. It encodes CSANGPNNEQFF. The rearrangement uses TRBV20-1 and TRBJ2-1; D gene ambiguous. This CDR3 spans 12 amino acids. Germline CDR1 is DFQATT and CDR2 is SNEGSKA (reference sequence). V gave up 4 bases and J gave up 5 bases, with 9 bases separating them.

This clonotype has more than one count but fewer than ten. The J gene is TRBJ2-3, the V gene TRBV6-1; D uncertain. The CDR3 sequence is 13 residues long. Trimming cost V 7 bases and J 0 bases, with 8 bases left between them. CDR1 and CDR2 from the germline V gene are MNHNS and SASEGT. CDR3 loop: CASTPPSTDTQYF. The CDR3, as DNA: TGTGCCAGCACTCCCCCCAGCACAGATACGCAGTATTTT.

The gene calls are TRBV12-3 or TRBV12-4 and TRBJ2-7, with D uncertain. Deletions cut 5 bases from V and 4 bases from J, with 12 bases between. The CDR3 totals 13 residues. For the CDR3, the DNA is TGTGCCAGCAGTAATTATAATGTGTACGAGCAGTACTTC. Its protein product is CASSNYNVYEQYF.

Sample share makes this clonotype medium-sized. The chain has TRBV15 and TRBJ1-2; no clear D. Germline loops: CDR1 LNHNV, CDR2 YYDKDF (reference sequence). The CDR3 covers 12 residues. Trimming pared 1 base from V and 5 bases from J, leaving 5 bases between. The CDR3 DNA follows: TGTGCCACCAGCAGAGCAGAATATGGCTACACCTTC. It is translated as CATSRAEYGYTF. Full variable domain (remainder filled in from reference TRBV15 and TRBJ1-2): DAMVIQNPRYQVTQFGKPVTLSCSQTLNHNVMYWYQQKSSQAPKLLFHYYDKDFNNEADTPDNFQSRRPNTSFCFLDIRSPGLGDTAMYLCATSRAEYGYTFGSGTRLTVV.

The chain links TRBV11-2 to TRBJ2-5; 8 bases fit TRBD2. The CDR3 length is 14 residues. The germline CDR1 and CDR2 sequences are SGHAT and FQNNGV. With V trimmed by 10 bases and J by 5 bases, 12 bases remained unmatched. The CDR3 region has the DNA TGTGCCACCACATCCGGCGGGGGGTGGGAGACCCAGTACTTC. Encoded protein: CATTSGGGWETQYF.

This clonotype ranks as medium-sized. The rearrangement uses TRBV12-3 or TRBV12-4 and TRBJ2-5, with D maybe TRBD2 (7 bases). The length of the CDR3 is 13 residues. V was pared by 5 bases and J by 3 bases, with 10 bases between. The CDR3 reads CASSTGREETQYF. The CDR3 bases are TGTGCCAGCAGTACAGGGAGGGAAGAGACCCAGTACTTC.

V gene TRBV10-3 combines with J gene TRBJ2-1; 8 nucleotides align to TRBD1. Germline CDR1 ENHRY, CDR2 SYGVKD. The CDR3 is 14 residues long. With 3 bases clipped from V and 7 bases from J, the junction kept 5 bases outside the gene matches. CDR3 sequence (DNA): TGTGCCATCAGTGACAGGGGGCGGGCGAATGAGCAGTTCTTC. Translation gives CAISDRGRANEQFF.

The rearrangement links TRBV9 to TRBJ2-3; D not certain. V gave up 4 bases and J gave up 2 bases, with 5 bases separating them. CDR3 length: 12 amino acids. Germline loops: CDR1 SGDLS, CDR2 YYNGEE. CDR3 nucleotide sequence: TGTGCCAGCAGCTCCCACACAGATACGCAGTATTTT. Translated: CASSSHTDTQYF.

The chain combines TRBV12-3 or TRBV12-4 with TRBJ2-2; D gene uncertain. The CDR3 loop spans 13 amino acids. The V end lost 6 bases, the J end lost 4 bases, and 9 bases lay between the germline ends. The CDR3 nucleotides are TGTGCCAGCAGCCCCACTTTCACCGGGGAGCTGTTTTTT. Translating it yields CASSPTFTGELFF.